These T cell receptor beta chains were read from a single sample in a study of blood T cell repertoires in COVID-19. The assay was immunoSEQ multiplex PCR, and TCRdb's table has in-frame clones only and misses some. Among around 140,000 clones listed, over 65% were seen once. Sequencing was done on a sample of peripheral blood. The receptors stem from a woman of 80 years or more with active or convalescent COVID-19. Both conserved end residues are part of each CDR3. The order of the fields is clone size, J gene, D gene, V gene, CDR3 DNA, CDR3 protein. D genes are given only for firm matches. Clone size is given for some rows only: seen once, a few or many times, or a class if the clone is expanded.

>once|TRBJ2-6|.|TRBV18
TGTGCCAGCTCACCAGGGGGGACTGGGGCCAACGTCCTGACTTTC
CASSPGGTGANVLTF
>.|TRBJ1-3|.|TRBV19
TGTGCCACCCTGCCACAGATCTCTGGAAACACCATATATTTT
CATLPQISGNTIYF
>.|TRBJ1-1|.|TRBV19
TGTGCCAGTATAGGAAAGACAGAAGCTTTCTTT
CASIGKTEAFF
>.|TRBJ2-7|TRBD1|TRBV5-5
TGTGCCAGCAGCTTGGCCGACAGGGTCTCCTACGAGCAGTACTTC
CASSLADRVSYEQYF
>.|TRBJ1-1|.|TRBV5-1
TGCGCCAGCAGCTTAGACCAGGGAGGATATGAAGCTTTCTTT
CASSLDQGGYEAFF
>.|TRBJ2-2|TRBD1|TRBV10-2
TGCGCCAGCAGCGGGAGACCACAGGGGGCCGGCACCGGGGAGCTGTTTTTT
CASSGRPQGAGTGELFF
>.|TRBJ2-5|TRBD2|TRBV5-1
TGCGCCAGCAGCTTGGGACCCCCCACTAGCGGGGGTTTAGAGACCCAGTACTTC
CASSLGPPTSGGLETQYF
>.|TRBJ2-7|.|TRBV5-6
TGTGCCAGCAGCTTGGACAGTCCGGTGGGCGAGCAGTACTTC
CASSLDSPVGEQYF
>.|TRBJ2-5|.|TRBV5-5
TGTGCCAGCAGCTTGACTGGGGGCGGCCAAGAGACCCAGTACTTC
CASSLTGGGQETQYF
>.|TRBJ1-1|.|TRBV29-1
TGCAGCGTTGAAGAGGTCGAGGTTGCTTTCTTT
CSVEEVEVAFF
>.|TRBJ2-7|TRBD2|TRBV3-1/TRBV3-2
TGTGCCAGCAGCCCGGCGGGGGGAGCCTCCTACGAGCAGTACTTC
CASSPAGGASYEQYF
>.|TRBJ2-4|.|TRBV11-2
TGTGCCAGCAGCCCTATTTGGGGGGTGTACTTC
CASSPIWGVYF
>once|TRBJ2-1|TRBD2|TRBV12-3/TRBV12-4
TGTGCCAGCACCCCGGGACTAGCGGGGCAGTTCTTC
CASTPGLAGQFF
>.|TRBJ1-4|TRBD1|TRBV2
TGTGCCAGCAGTGGGGACAGCTCAAATGAAAAACTGTTTTTT
CASSGDSSNEKLFF
>.|TRBJ2-5|.|TRBV3-1/TRBV3-2
TGTGCCAGCAGCCAAGATCCGACTGCGCAAGAGACCCAGTACTTC
CASSQDPTAQETQYF
>.|TRBJ1-5|.|TRBV7-2
TGTGCCAGCAGCGTATTAGACATACCCAATCAGCCCCAGCATTTT
CASSVLDIPNQPQHF
>.|TRBJ2-1|TRBD1|TRBV6-2/TRBV6-3
TGTGCCAGCAGTTACTCGACAGGGGGTCCATACAATGAGCAGTTCTTC
CASSYSTGGPYNEQFF
>.|TRBJ1-1|.|TRBV7-9
TGTGCCAGCAGCTCCCGAGGGATGTGGGGGGAAGACACTGAAGCTTTCTTT
CASSSRGMWGEDTEAFF
>.|TRBJ1-1|TRBD1|TRBV11-2
TGTGCCAGCAGACTCGCCCGGGGGACAGGGGTCTACACTGAAGCTTTCTTT
CASRLARGTGVYTEAFF
>once|TRBJ2-2|.|TRBV7-2
TGTGCCACCCCAAACGGCGCAGATCAGGGCGGGGAGCTGTTTTTT
CATPNGADQGGELFF
>.|TRBJ2-7|.|TRBV11-2
TGTGCCAGCAGCTTAGCGGGTATCTCCTACGAGCAGTACTTC
CASSLAGISYEQYF
>few|TRBJ1-2|.|TRBV5-4
TGTGCCAGCAGCTTGGACGGGTCGACCTATGGCTACACCTTC
CASSLDGSTYGYTF
>few|TRBJ2-1|TRBD2|TRBV12-5
TGTGCTAGTGCGGCGGGGGGGATAGGAGGCTACAATGAGCAGTTCTTC
CASAAGGIGGYNEQFF
>.|TRBJ1-4|.|TRBV18
TGTGCCAGCTCACCTTTTGGGGGGAATGAAAAACTGTTTTTT
CASSPFGGNEKLFF
>.|TRBJ2-7|.|TRBV11-2
TGTGCCAGCAGCTTAGACAGCTACGAGCAGTACTTC
CASSLDSYEQYF
>.|TRBJ1-4|TRBD1|TRBV27
TGTGCCAGCACATCCGGGACAGGGGGCAGAACTAATGAAAAACTGTTTTTT
CASTSGTGGRTNEKLFF
>few|TRBJ1-1|TRBD1|TRBV30
TGTGCCTGGAGCGGAAAACGGACAGGGCGCCCCTTAGCAGCTGAAGCTTTCTTT
CAWSGKRTGRPLAAEAFF
>.|TRBJ2-7|.|TRBV4-3
TGCGCCAGCAGCCAAGAGGGGCGTAACCGGGACGAGCAGTACTTC
CASSQEGRNRDEQYF
>.|TRBJ2-7|TRBD1|TRBV15
TGTGCCACCAGCAGCCCGCCGTGGAGGGGACAGGTCTACGAGCAGTACTTC
CATSSPPWRGQVYEQYF
>.|TRBJ2-1|.|TRBV24-1
TGTGCCACCAGTGATCCGCAGAGGGCATACAATGAGCAGTTCTTC
CATSDPQRAYNEQFF
>.|TRBJ1-1|.|TRBV19
TGTGCCAGTAGTCCTTTGGGGCGTATCACTGAAGCTTTCTTT
CASSPLGRITEAFF
>.|TRBJ2-1|.|TRBV9
TGTGCCAGCAGCCCTCCCCCGGAGGCCTACTCCTACAATGAGCAGTTCTTC
CASSPPPEAYSYNEQFF
>.|TRBJ2-7|.|TRBV29-1
TGCAGCGTTGCTTTAGGGGCCTACGAGCAGTACTTC
CSVALGAYEQYF
>.|TRBJ2-2|.|TRBV20-1
TGCAGTGCTAGTGGGGCCAGGGTATCCCGGAACACCGGGGAGCTGTTTTTT
CSASGARVSRNTGELFF
>.|TRBJ2-2|TRBD1|TRBV24-1
TGTGCCACCAGAGGACAGGGGTCCACCGGGGAGCTGTTTTTT
CATRGQGSTGELFF
>.|TRBJ1-5|.|TRBV6-1
TGTGCCAGCAGTGAAGACAGGGTTCGTAATCAGCCCCAGCATTTT
CASSEDRVRNQPQHF
>.|TRBJ2-1|TRBD2|TRBV5-1
TGCGCCAGCAGCTTGGCGAGCGGGGGTTCATACAATGAGCAGTTCTTC
CASSLASGGSYNEQFF
>.|TRBJ2-1|TRBD2|TRBV5-1
TGCGCCAGCAGCACCGGGACTAGCGGGGGGGCCGATGAGCAGTTCTTC
CASSTGTSGGADEQFF
>.|TRBJ2-1|.|TRBV7-6
TGTGCCAGCAGCCCCACGGGTTTGCTCTCCTCCTACAATGAGCAGTTCTTC
CASSPTGLLSSYNEQFF
>.|TRBJ1-4|TRBD1|TRBV4-3
TGCGCCAGCAGCCAAGATTTAGACAGGGGGCTAGAAAAACTGTTTTTT
CASSQDLDRGLEKLFF
>once|TRBJ1-2|TRBD1|TRBV10-3
TGTGCCATCAGTGGACAGGGCTATGGCTACACCTTC
CAISGQGYGYTF
>.|TRBJ2-7|.|TRBV6-5
TGTGCCAGCAGTTACAGACAGGCCACCTCCTACGAGCAGTACTTC
CASSYRQATSYEQYF
>.|TRBJ1-1|TRBD1|TRBV28
TGTGCCAGCAGTTCCCCAGGGGGCGCGGTGAACACTGAAGCTTTCTTT
CASSSPGGAVNTEAFF
>.|TRBJ2-2|TRBD1|TRBV5-5
TGTGCCAGCAGCTCGGGTGGACAGGGCTTACGTACCGGGGAGCTGTTTTTT
CASSSGGQGLRTGELFF
>.|TRBJ1-6|.|TRBV4-3
TGCGCCAGCAGCCTCCACACCCAGGGGACGCCCCTCCACTTT
CASSLHTQGTPLHF
>.|TRBJ2-3|TRBD2|TRBV29-1
TGCAGCGTTCGGGTGGGCGGGGGTTACACAGATACGCAGTATTTT
CSVRVGGGYTDTQYF
>.|TRBJ1-1|.|TRBV18
TGTGCCAGCTCAGTCCAACACCAGAACACTGAAGCTTTCTTT
CASSVQHQNTEAFF
>.|TRBJ1-5|TRBD1|TRBV19
TGTGCCAGTAGAAAGAGACAGGGGTATCAGCCCCAGCATTTT
CASRKRQGYQPQHF
>.|TRBJ2-2|.|TRBV18
TGTGCCAGCTCACCTTCCCGGGGATCTATCCCCGGGGAGCTGTTTTTT
CASSPSRGSIPGELFF
>few|TRBJ1-4|.|TRBV5-6
TGTGCCAGCAGCCTTATGCGGGGTGAAAAACTGTTTTTT
CASSLMRGEKLFF
>.|TRBJ2-6|.|TRBV2
TGTGCCAGCAGGAGGGATTTTGGATCCGGGGCCAACGTCCTGACTTTC
CASRRDFGSGANVLTF
>few|TRBJ2-7|.|TRBV7-8
TGTGCCAGCAGCGGGGGGGACATGGGATACTACGAGCAGTACTTC
CASSGGDMGYYEQYF
>once|TRBJ1-6|.|TRBV27
TGTGCCAGCAAGTCCAGTTATAATTCACCCCTCCACTTT
CASKSSYNSPLHF
>.|TRBJ1-1|TRBD1|TRBV3-1/TRBV3-2
TGTGCCAGCAGCCAAGCGGGGACAGGGCTCGGGGTTCCTGAAGCTTTCTTT
CASSQAGTGLGVPEAFF
>.|TRBJ2-1|.|TRBV28
TGTGCCAGCAGTGGGGCTTCCAATGAGCAGTTCTTC
CASSGASNEQFF